The entry below describes one T cell receptor beta chain. Its antigen is unidentified. The V end was cut by 1 base, the J end by 4 bases, with 9 bases between. Looked up from germline, CDR1 is MGHRA and CDR2 is YSYEKL. The CDR3 spans 14 residues. These data are taken from a study of regulatory T cells in long-lasting Graves disease. Study summary: Under 3 months of antithyroid drugs had been taken by newly diagnosed Graves' patients.

General study results and limits: A limited number of samples was an acknowledged limitation.

Time point here: newly diagnosed GD, antithyroid drugs for less than 3 months. PBMC-derived RNA was used for the TCR library. CDR3-region Arm-PCR and iRepertoire HTBI primers produced the TCR beta libraries. Using its own MiXCR run on the multiplex PCR reads, TCRdb lists one record per CDR3 protein. The table includes about 420,000 distinct CDR3 sequences, around 17% detected once. The same sample was also studied in work on T cells in Graves' hyperthyroidism and ophthalmopathy. That paper adds: Newly diagnosed hyperthyroidism patients aged 18 to 65 years had disease lasting under 2 months. Not enrolled were patients with uncontrolled infection, other autoimmune disease, pregnancy or lactation.

The chain combines TRBV4-1 with TRBJ2-3; no firm D call. The TCR originated in a woman between 18 and 29 years old with Graves disease. Sequencing used peripheral blood mononuclear cells (PBMCs), obtained at new diagnosis, from a patient treated with antithyroid drugs. The CDR3 here is CASSQGGFSDTQYF. The DNA for the CDR3 is TGCGCCAGCAGCCAAGGCGGTTTCTCAGATACGCAGTATTTT.